This record covers a single TCR beta chain. The antigen is not known. The entry originates in a study of radiation and T cells in renal cell carcinoma. Study outcomes and limitations: In blood, top tumor clones expanded by 2 weeks, shrinking by 4.

The time point: blood 4 weeks post-SBRT, at nephrectomy. Treatment of the sample: 15 Gy SBRT to primary tumor, nephrectomy 4 weeks later. Measured with immunoSEQ multiplex PCR; TCRdb has only the in-frame clones, and not every one. The sample lists 150,000 or so clones, 88% occurring once. The CDR3 sequence is 12 residues long. Trimming took off 4 bases at V and 0 bases at J, with 4 bases between the two ends. From germline, CDR1 is SQVTM and CDR2 ANQGSEA. The sequence derives from a woman in her fifties or sixties with renal cell carcinoma. The chain links TRBV29-1 to TRBJ1-5; no clear D gene. Sequenced here: blood, sampled from a patient whose treatment included radiotherapy and nephrectomy. The CDR3 coding sequence is TGCAGCGTTGGTGATAGCAATCAGCCCCAGCATTTT. The encoded protein is CSVGDSNQPQHF. Based on the CDR3 plus reference TRBV29-1 and TRBJ1-5, the full variable domain is SAVISQKPSRDICQRGTSLTIQCQVDSQVTMMFWYRQQPGQSLTLIATANQGSEATYESGFVIDKFPISRPNLTFSTLTVSNMSPEDSSIYLCSVGDSNQPQHFGDGTRLSIL.